This TCR beta chain was identified during a study of blood T cell repertoires in COVID-19. The data were produced by immunoSEQ multiplex PCR, yet TCRdb's version contains in-frame clones alone and is incomplete. This table has just over 650,000 clones, around 89% appearing once. CDR1 is LNHDA and CDR2 is SQIVND in the germline V gene (reference sequence). The CDR3 spans 14 residues. The ends lost 6 bases at V and 2 bases at J; junction bases unmatched: 3. As concerns this clone: Distinct nucleotide sequences in the sample also encode this CDR3.

Sequenced sample: peripheral blood. V gene TRBV19 combines with J gene TRBJ1-2; 10 bases match TRBD1. This TCR was sampled from a young woman with acute or convalescent COVID-19. As DNA, the CDR3 is TGTGCCAGTAGCCCGGGACAGGGGAACTATGGCTACACCTTC. Its protein product is CASSPGQGNYGYTF.